The 5 T cell receptor beta chains below come from one sample, sequenced in a study of T-cell memory formation after mild COVID-19. A single record per CDR3 protein comes from TCRdb applying MiXCR to the 5' RACE reads. The sample shows tens of thousands of distinct CDR3 sequences, around 8% of them seen only once. Source material: PBMCs or a T cell subset sorted from them (not recorded which). The receptors shown here come from a man younger than 35 who had mild COVID-19 (a few samples of this study predate the infection). Cell type and time point are not known.

This clonotype was seen repeatedly, ten times or more. The genes are TRBV5-6 and TRBJ2-5; possibly TRBD1 or TRBD2 for D (6 bases each). The CDR3 is made up of 16 amino acids. The germline V gene encodes CDR1 SGHDT and CDR2 YYEEEE. V was shortened by 4 bases and J by 2 bases, with 18 bases between the two germline ends. The CDR3 DNA follows: TGTGCCAGCAGCGACTACGGGGGCCCGGGGCAAGAGACCCAGTACTTC. Its protein is CASSDYGGPGQETQYF.

A few counts support this clonotype. The gene calls are TRBV5-1 and TRBJ2-7; 7 bases are a match to TRBD1. CDR1 SGHRS and CDR2 YFSETQ come from the germline V gene. Trimming cost V 0 bases and J 5 bases; bases outside gene matches: 5. The CDR3 is 14 residues long. The CDR3 nucleotides read TGCGCCAGCAGCTTGGAGGGGGCAGGAAACGAGCAGTACGTC. Translating gives CASSLEGAGNEQYV.

Ten or more counts support this clonotype. The rearrangement joins TRBV5-1 to TRBJ2-1, with a weak D call TRBD2 (6 bases). The V and J ends lost 0 bases and 4 bases respectively, with 11 bases between them. Germline CDR1 and CDR2: SGHRS and YFSETQ. The CDR3 has 15 residues. The CDR3 loop reads CASSLALAEYNEQFF. The CDR3 bases are TGCGCCAGCAGCTTGGCTTTAGCGGAATACAATGAGCAGTTCTTC. Together with reference TRBV5-1 and TRBJ2-1, the CDR3 gives the full variable domain: KAGVTQTPRYLIKTRGQQVTLSCSPISGHRSVSWYQQTPGQGLQFLFEYFSETQRNKGNFPGRFSGRQFSNSRSEMNVSTLELGDSALYLCASSLALAEYNEQFFGPGTRLTVL.

In this sample, this clonotype turned up many times. The chain joins TRBV4-1 to TRBJ1-5; 9 bases are a match to TRBD1. Per germline, CDR1 MGHRA and CDR2 YSYEKL. The CDR3 loop spans 15 amino acids. The V segment lost 7 bases and the J segment 0 bases; nucleotides outside the gene matches: 4. For the CDR3, the DNA is TGCGCCAGCACCAGGACAGGGGATAGCAATCAGCCCCAGCATTTT. It specifies CASTRTGDSNQPQHF.

A note on this clonotype: One end of the junction does not line up with germline, which may come from a read error. The chain carries TRBV7-9 and TRBJ1-6; D call uncertain. Germline V gene data show CDR1 as SEHNR and CDR2 as FQNEAQ (reference sequence). The CDR3 contains 13 residues. CDR3 in DNA: TGTGCCAGCAGCTTAGTGGGGAATTCACACCTCCACTTT. The encoded protein is CASSLVGNSHLHF.